This T cell receptor (beta chain) was recovered during a study of T cell repertoires in cytomegalovirus infection (dated by TCRdb to between 2018 and 2021). For the wider study: The peptide stimulations were aimed at well-studied HLA-B-restricted epitopes as well as recently identified HLA-C-restricted CMV epitopes, whose presentation resists viral immunomodulation. Donor HLA type was relevant to the analysis, because carriage of CMV infection together with the matching HLA type was indicated by public TCR beta signatures. The investigation overall reported the following: The ex vivo response was dominated by HLA-C-restricted CMV-specific TCR beta clonotypes, which also provided the single most frequent clonotype in two of eight donors. Cumulative frequency of public TCR beta family members discriminated carriers of CMV infection plus the relevant HLA type in this cohort and an independent 352-donor cohort.

This sample was sequenced with an Illumina HiSeq 1500. TCRdb reanalyzed the raw reads on its own, using fastp at Q25 for trimming and MiXCR for clone calling, and kept in-frame beta chains. Identical CDR3 proteins give one entry, which carries the most common genes and DNA. The sample contains about half a million distinct CDR3 sequences, more than 30% of them found a single time. Clones ranked in the top ten supply roughly 15% of the sample. The treatment or condition label of this sample denotes: in vitro stimulation with specific CMV peptide epitopes to enrich CMV-specific T cells. Turning to this clonotype: Its antigen remains unidentified. No base-level quality is on record; no much larger clone is a single base apart.

Sequencing used cultured PBMCs, obtained from culture after CMV antigen stimulation. This clonotype originated in a human donor in good health (CMV status not recorded). Some clones in this sample may be carry-over from other donors' samples.

Here is the DNA: TGTGCCAGCTTTTACACCAAGGGGTCATTGAACACTGAAGCTTTCTTT. Its protein is CASFYTKGSLNTEAFF. The chain is made from TRBV6-2 or TRBV6-3 and TRBJ1-1; a tentative D match to TRBD1 spans 5 bases. CDR1 and CDR2, looked up from the germline V gene, are MNHEY and SVGEGT. The CDR3, from cysteine to phenylalanine, totals 16 residues. CDR3 DNA only is kept here, 48 bases in frame from base 1. V and J are truncated by 8 bases and 0 bases respectively, leaving an intervening sequence of 19 bases.